This T cell receptor (beta chain) was sequenced in a study of siplizumab effects on memory and regulatory T cells. Notes on the study in general: The apparent diversity of naive T cells exceeded that of memory cells, and naive T cells seemed to make a major contribution to the alloresponse. Significantly reduced by siplizumab was the cumulative frequency of alloreactive sequences, namely those traceable to unstimulated CD4+ memory cells.

It was approximately 9.8 x 10^4 TCR templates that were assayed per sample. Measured with immunoSEQ multiplex PCR; TCRdb has only the in-frame clones, and not every one. The data show some 100,000 clones, around 94% seen once. As concerns this clone: Its target is unknown.

CDR1 and CDR2 from the germline V gene are SGHVS and FQNEAQ. V was pared by 5 bases and J by 8 bases, with 11 bases between. The CDR3 covers 12 residues. The chain carries TRBV7-8 and TRBJ2-3; no reliable D call. This TCR came from a human donor in good health. Material: Tregs sorted from blood. The chain's CDR3 is CASSLELGTQYF. CDR3 DNA: TGTGCCAGCAGCCTAGAGCTAGGTACGCAGTATTTT.